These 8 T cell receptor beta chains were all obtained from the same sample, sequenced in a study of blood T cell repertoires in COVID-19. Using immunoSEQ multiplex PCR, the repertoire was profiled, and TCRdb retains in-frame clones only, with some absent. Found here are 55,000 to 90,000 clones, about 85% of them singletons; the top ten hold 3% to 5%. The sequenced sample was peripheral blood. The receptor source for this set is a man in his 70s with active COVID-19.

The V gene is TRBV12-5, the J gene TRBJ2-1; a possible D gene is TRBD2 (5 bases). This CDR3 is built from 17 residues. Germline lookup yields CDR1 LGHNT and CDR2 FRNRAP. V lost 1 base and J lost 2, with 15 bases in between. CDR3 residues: CASGLAPRAGPYNEQFF. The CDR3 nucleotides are TGTGCTAGTGGTTTGGCTCCTCGGGCGGGCCCCTACAATGAGCAGTTCTTC.

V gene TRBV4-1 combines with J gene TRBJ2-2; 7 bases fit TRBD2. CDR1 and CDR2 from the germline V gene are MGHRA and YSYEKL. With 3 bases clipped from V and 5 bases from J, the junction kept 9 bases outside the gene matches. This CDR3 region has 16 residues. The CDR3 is CASSQRLAEGTGELFF. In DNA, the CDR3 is TGCGCCAGCAGCCAGCGGCTAGCGGAAGGGACCGGGGAGCTGTTTTTT.

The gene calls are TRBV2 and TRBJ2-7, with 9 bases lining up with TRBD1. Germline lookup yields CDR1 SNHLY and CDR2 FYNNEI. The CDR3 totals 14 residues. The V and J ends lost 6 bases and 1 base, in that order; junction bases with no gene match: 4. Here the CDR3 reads CASSPGTGSYEQYF. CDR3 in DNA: TGTGCCAGCAGCCCCGGGACAGGGTCCTACGAGCAGTACTTC.

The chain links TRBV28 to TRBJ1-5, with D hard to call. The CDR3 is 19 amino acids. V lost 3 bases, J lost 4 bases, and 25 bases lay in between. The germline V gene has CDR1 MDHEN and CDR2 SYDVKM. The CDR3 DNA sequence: TGTGCCAGCAGTTTGGGGAGGCGTGGGGTCCTGGGTAAAAATCAGCCCCAGCATTTT. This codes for CASSLGRRGVLGKNQPQHF.

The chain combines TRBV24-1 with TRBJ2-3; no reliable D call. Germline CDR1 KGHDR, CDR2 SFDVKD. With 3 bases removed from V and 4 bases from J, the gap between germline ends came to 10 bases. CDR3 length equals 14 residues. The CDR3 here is CATSDPMGPDTQYF. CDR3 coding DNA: TGTGCCACCAGTGATCCCATGGGCCCAGATACGCAGTATTTT.

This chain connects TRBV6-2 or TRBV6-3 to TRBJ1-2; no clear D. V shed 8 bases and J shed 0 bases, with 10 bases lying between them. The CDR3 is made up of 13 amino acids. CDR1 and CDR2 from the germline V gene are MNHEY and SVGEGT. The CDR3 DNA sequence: TGTGCCAGCCGTGACTCCGCTAACTATGGCTACACCTTC. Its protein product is CASRDSANYGYTF.

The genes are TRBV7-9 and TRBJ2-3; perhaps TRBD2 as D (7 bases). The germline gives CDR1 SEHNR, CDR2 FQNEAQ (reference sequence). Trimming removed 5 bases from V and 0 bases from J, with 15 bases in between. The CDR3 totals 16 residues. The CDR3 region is CASSPLGGASTDTQYF. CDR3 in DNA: TGTGCCAGCAGCCCCTTGGGGGGGGCTAGCACAGATACGCAGTATTTT.

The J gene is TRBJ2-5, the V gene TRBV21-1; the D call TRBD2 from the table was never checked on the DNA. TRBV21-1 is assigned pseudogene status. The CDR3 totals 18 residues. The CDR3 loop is CASSKGALAGGRGETQYF. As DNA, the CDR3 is TGTGCCAGCAGCAAAGGTGCACTAGCGGGAGGGAGGGGAGAGACCCAGTACTTC.